A selection of T cell receptor beta chains follows, all from one sample in a study of T cells in Graves' hyperthyroidism and ophthalmopathy. TCRdb reprocessed the multiplex PCR reads via MiXCR and lists one record per CDR3 protein. The sample has about 600,000 distinct CDR3 sequences, roughly 15% seen once. Sequenced sample: blood. The receptors stem from a woman aged 50 to 60 with Graves' ophthalmopathy. Both conserved end residues are part of each CDR3. A D gene is named only where the DNA matches it firmly. Size is stated for part of the rows, as once, few or many counts, or as a class when the clone is expanded.

J,V,size,length,D,DNA,CDR3
TRBJ2-7,TRBV7-2,few,15,-,TGTGCCAGCAGCTTAGCGGTGCAGGGAGGTAACGAGCAGTACTTC,CASSLAVQGGNEQYF
TRBJ2-1,TRBV2,many,13,-,TGTGCCAGCAGTGAACACCTTGGGAATGAGCAGTTCTTC,CASSEHLGNEQFF
TRBJ1-2,TRBV19,-,17,-,TGTGCCAGTAGTAGGGACACCTACGCCAATTCTAACTATGGCTACACCTTC,CASSRDTYANSNYGYTF
TRBJ1-1,TRBV3-1,many,13,-,TGTGCCAGCAGCCAAGAAGGGAGGACTGAAGCTTTCTTT,CASSQEGRTEAFF
TRBJ2-2,TRBV9,-,16,-,TGTGCCAGCAGCGTAAGATTCATCGCGAACACCGGGGAGCTGTTTTTT,CASSVRFIANTGELFF
TRBJ2-7,TRBV20-1,-,13,-,TGCAGTGCTAGAAACATCCTGAGCGGCGAGCAGTACTTC,CSARNILSGEQYF
TRBJ1-6,TRBV28,few,15,-,TGTGCCAGCAGTTTACTACAGGGCTCGGAATCACCCCTCCACTTT,CASSLLQGSESPLHF
TRBJ2-6,TRBV7-9,few,18,-,TGTGCCAGCAGTTCTCCGGGACGCACGTTCTCTGGGGCCAACGTCCTGACTTTC,CASSSPGRTFSGANVLTF
TRBJ2-3,TRBV7-2,many,12,-,TGTGCCAGCAGGTCGGGACCCCGGCCGCAGTATTTT,CASRSGPRPQYF
TRBJ2-2,TRBV5-1,-,18,TRBD2,TGCGCCAGCAGCTTGGCCTTAGCGGGAGGGCCAATTGGCGGGGAGCTGTTTTTT,CASSLALAGGPIGGELFF
TRBJ2-6,TRBV2,many,14,-,TGTGCCAGCAGTGTATTCTCTGGGGCCAACGTCCTGACTTTC,CASSVFSGANVLTF
TRBJ2-1,TRBV11-2,-,17,TRBD2,TGTGCCAGCAGTCGGAGAGGACTAGCGGAATGGTACAATGAGCAGTTCTTC,CASSRRGLAEWYNEQFF
TRBJ2-3,TRBV4-3,-,18,TRBD2,TGCGCCAGCAGCTCTAGAACCGGGACTAGCGGGAGAGAAGATACGCAGTATTTT,CASSSRTGTSGREDTQYF
TRBJ2-2,TRBV4-3,-,19,TRBD1,TGCGCCAGCAGCAAGCCACCGCACGGGACAGACTACAACACCGGGGAGCTGTTTTTT,CASSKPPHGTDYNTGELFF
TRBJ2-7,TRBV5-1,many,14,TRBD2,TGCGCCAGCAGCTTGGGCGGGAGGGCCTACGAGCAGTACTTC,CASSLGGRAYEQYF
TRBJ2-1,TRBV7-8,many,18,TRBD2,TGTGCCAGCAGTCCTAATACGGGGGGACTAGCGGGAGGTGATGAGCAGTTCTTC,CASSPNTGGLAGGDEQFF
TRBJ2-7,TRBV6-6,many,16,TRBD2,TGTGCCAGCAGTTACTCGACTAGCGGGAGCTCCTACGAGCAGTACTTC,CASSYSTSGSSYEQYF
TRBJ1-5,TRBV7-2,-,17,TRBD1,TGTGCCAGCAGCGTGGACAGGTTTAGCTCAAGCAATCAGCCCCAGCATTTT,CASSVDRFSSSNQPQHF
TRBJ1-3,TRBV10-3,once,11,-,TGTGCCATCAGTCTCGGAAACACCATATATTTT,CAISLGNTIYF
TRBJ2-7,TRBV7-2,many,14,TRBD1,TGTGCCAGCAGCTTCGGACAGGCCTCCTACGAGCAGTACTTC,CASSFGQASYEQYF
TRBJ2-3,TRBV11-3,many,16,TRBD2,TGTGCCAGCAGCTTAATTTTCGGGAGGGCCGGAGATACGCAGTATTTT,CASSLIFGRAGDTQYF
TRBJ1-3,TRBV13,few,15,-,TGTGCCAGCAGCCTTCCAGAGACCTCTGGAAACACCATATATTTT,CASSLPETSGNTIYF
TRBJ2-2,TRBV29-1,-,13,-,TGCAGCGTTGTCGGGATGAACACCGGGGAGCTGTTTTTT,CSVVGMNTGELFF
TRBJ2-1,TRBV12-3/TRBV12-4,many,15,-,TGTGCCAGCAGTTTAGGTCAGGGGTCGATGGATGAGCAGTTCTTC,CASSLGQGSMDEQFF
TRBJ2-5,TRBV14,-,15,-,TGTGCCAGCAGCCATGGTATCCGGCGGTCTAGGACCCAGTACTTC,CASSHGIRRSRTQYF
TRBJ2-1,TRBV18,many,15,-,TGTGCCAGCTCACCGGGGCAGGGGGGATCGTATGAGCAGTTCTTC,CASSPGQGGSYEQFF
TRBJ1-6,TRBV7-2,many,16,TRBD1,TGTGCCAGCAGCGTAGTACCGGGACAGGAGAATTCACCCCTCCACTTT,CASSVVPGQENSPLHF
TRBJ2-1,TRBV27,many,13,-,TGTGCCAGCAGTAAGGGACCACACAATGAGCAGTTCTTC,CASSKGPHNEQFF
TRBJ2-1,TRBV7-2,-,19,TRBD2,TGTGCCAGCAACCTAGGGACTAGCGGGAGGGCCGAGACCTACAATGAGCAGTTCTTC,CASNLGTSGRAETYNEQFF
TRBJ1-1,TRBV3-1,-,14,-,TGTGCCAGCAGACTCGGGACCGCCAACACTGAAGCTTTCTTT,CASRLGTANTEAFF
TRBJ2-3,TRBV5-1,many,15,-,TGCGCCAGCACCTACTCAAAGACTAGCACAGATACGCAGTATTTT,CASTYSKTSTDTQYF
TRBJ2-7,TRBV12-3/TRBV12-4,many,13,-,TGTGCCAGCAGTTTAGCGGAGCCTTACGAGCAGTACTTC,CASSLAEPYEQYF
TRBJ1-4,TRBV27,-,15,-,TGTGCCAGCAGTTTATTCTTGGGCAGAGACGAAAAACTGTTTTTT,CASSLFLGRDEKLFF
TRBJ1-5,TRBV2,many,15,TRBD1,TGTGCCAGCAGTGGCAGGGGGTATAGCAATCAGCCCCAGCATTTT,CASSGRGYSNQPQHF
TRBJ2-2,TRBV5-1,-,16,-,TGCGCCAGCAGCCCCGACAACAGGGTGAACACCGGGGAGCTGTTTTTT,CASSPDNRVNTGELFF
TRBJ2-7,TRBV7-9,-,16,TRBD2,TGTGCCAGCAGCTCCCGGACTAGCGGGGGTTCCTACGAGCAGTACTTC,CASSSRTSGGSYEQYF
TRBJ1-2,TRBV9,few,18,-,TGTGCCAGCAGCGTAGCTGTTGAAGGGCTTGGAGCTAACTATGGCTACACCTTC,CASSVAVEGLGANYGYTF
TRBJ2-7,TRBV20-1,many,14,TRBD2,TGCAGTGCTCGACTAGCGGAAATCTCCTACGAGCAGTACTTC,CSARLAEISYEQYF
TRBJ2-3,TRBV12-3/TRBV12-4,many,14,-,TGTGCCAGCAGGAAGACCGGTGGGGCAGATACGCAGTATTTT,CASRKTGGADTQYF
TRBJ1-1,TRBV3-1,many,17,-,TGTGCCAGCAGCCAAGATCGGGGCAGACTCATGAACACTGAAGCTTTCTTT,CASSQDRGRLMNTEAFF
TRBJ2-1,TRBV4-2,many,14,TRBD2,TGTGCCAGCAGCCTCCGAGCGGGACCTAATGAGCAGTTCTTC,CASSLRAGPNEQFF
TRBJ2-3,TRBV7-9,few,15,-,TGTGCCAGTTCGATCCCAGGGACTAGCACAGATACGCAGTATTTT,CASSIPGTSTDTQYF